These 8 T cell receptor beta chains share one sample of origin, sequenced in a study of Graves' ophthalmopathy and Graves' hyperthyroidism. Amplification targeted the TCR beta CDR3 regions, with RNA transcripts as the source material. Investigators did first-round RT-PCR with HTBI primers, then second-round multiplex PCR. TCRdb re-derived calls from the multiplex PCR reads in MiXCR, one entry per CDR3 protein. Of around 590,000 distinct CDR3 sequences listed, approximately 37% were seen once; the top ten hold around 4.6%. Sequencing was carried out using peripheral blood or thyroid tissue (not recorded which). The receptors derive from an adult man with Graves' hyperthyroidism.

This clonotype appeared a few times. Possible read error: a much larger clone is one base away. The chain uses TRBV7-9 and TRBJ1-5; tentative D call: TRBD1 (5 bases). Germline lookup yields CDR1 SEHNR and CDR2 FQNEAQ (reference sequence). This CDR3 comprises 14 residues. The ends were cut back, 4 bases at V and 5 bases at J, with 12 bases in the middle. Written as DNA, the CDR3 is TGTGCCAGCAGCTCGACGACAGAGGATCAGCCCCAGCATTTT. It encodes CASSSTTEDQPQHF.

In the case of this clonotype: Possible read error: a much larger clone is one base away. As the CDR3 is not closed by the conserved phenylalanine or tryptophan, this likely results from a read error. The J gene is TRBJ1-2, the V gene TRBV19; D perhaps matches TRBD1 (5 bases). CDR1 LNHDA and CDR2 SQIVND come from the germline V gene (reference sequence). The CDR3 spans 16 residues. V lost 10 bases, J lost 8 bases, and 29 bases lay in between. The CDR3 spells CATKSPLPGTNWGYTS. In nucleotides, the CDR3 is TGTGCCACCAAAAGCCCCCTTCCCGGGACCAACTGGGGCTACACCTCC.

The count of this clonotype is one. The rearrangement joins TRBV7-2 to TRBJ2-6; 7 nucleotides agree with TRBD1. This CDR3 has 16 amino acids. Germline V lookup: CDR1 SGHTA, CDR2 FQGNSA. Trimming took 7 bases from V and 4 from J; bases not matched to a gene: 10. The CDR3 DNA reads TGTGCCAGCACCACGACAGGGCTCCTCGGGGCCAACGTCCTGACTTTC. It translates to CASTTTGLLGANVLTF.

Many counts were recorded for this clonotype. The V gene is TRBV29-1, the J gene TRBJ1-3; D gene unclear. The CDR3 loop spans 13 amino acids. The germline V gene has CDR1 SQVTM and CDR2 ANQGSEA. Trimming cost V 5 bases and J 0 bases, with 8 bases left between them. CDR3 amino acids: CSVRFSSGNTIYF. The CDR3 nucleotides are TGCAGCGTTAGGTTCAGCTCTGGAAACACCATATATTTT.

On this clonotype itself: One end of the junction varies from germline; a read error may be responsible. V and J are TRBV9 and TRBJ1-6; D ambiguous. Looked up from germline, CDR1 is SGDLS and CDR2 is YYNGEE. The CDR3 sequence is 16 residues long. The CDR3 here is CASSVGVGSYNSPLHF. DNA for the CDR3: TGTGCCAGCAGCGTCGGGGTTGGGTCCTACAATTCACCCCTCCACTTT.

The chain links TRBV5-4 to TRBJ2-2; 11 bases match TRBD2. In germline, CDR1 is SGHNT, CDR2 YYREEE (reference sequence). The J segment lost 4 bases and the V segment lost 0 bases, leaving 5 bases of the junction unmatched. The CDR3 has 17 amino acids. CDR3 in amino acids: CASSLALAGGSTGELFF. CDR3 in DNA: TGTGCCAGCAGCTTGGCATTAGCGGGGGGGAGCACCGGGGAGCTGTTTTTT.

This clonotype was seen a few times. The V call is TRBV27, the J call TRBJ1-2; 7 bases fit TRBD1. The CDR3 loop spans 14 amino acids. J was trimmed by 6 bases and V by 4 bases; bases with no gene match: 8. The germline CDR1 and CDR2 sequences are MNHEY and SMNVEV (reference sequence). CDR3 residues: CASSWGQMFNGYTF. The CDR3 DNA reads as TGTGCCAGCAGTTGGGGACAGATGTTCAATGGCTACACCTTC.

This clonotype has a count of ten or more. This chain uses TRBV2 with TRBJ2-7; TRBD1 agrees at 7 bases. This CDR3 region has 14 residues. V gave up 1 base and J gave up 2 bases; unmatched junction bases: 2. Germline CDR1 reads SNHLY; CDR2 reads FYNNEI. This chain's CDR3 is CASSEGTGAYEQYF. For the CDR3, the DNA is TGTGCCAGCAGTGAAGGGACAGGCGCCTACGAGCAGTACTTC.